This T cell receptor (beta chain) was found in a study of T cell responses to AZD1222 COVID-19 vaccine. Looked up from germline, CDR1 is MGHRA and CDR2 is YSYEKL. This CDR3 is 17 amino acids long. Losses at the gene ends were 0 bases for V and 1 base for J; bases not matched to a gene: 6. Data came from immunoSEQ multiplex PCR; TCRdb stores just in-frame clones and leaves some out. The repertoire includes approximately 300,000 clones, 94% of them detected once, and roughly 0.5% sits in the top ten. Study results and caveats: Donors in the cohort were predominantly white British and more often female, and clonal diversity was possibly underestimated. Only a handful of AZD1222 recipients, roughly six in all, had baseline seropositivity.

To note about this clone: The target antigen is unknown.

The receptor comes from an adult who received the AZD1222 COVID-19 vaccine. This sample comprised peripheral blood, obtained 28 days after the second AZD1222 dose. This sequence joins TRBV4-1 and TRBJ2-4; 7 bases align to TRBD2. In nucleotides, the CDR3 is TGCGCCAGCAGCCAAGAAAGCGGGGCTCTGGCCAAAAACATTCAGTACTTC. This translates into CASSQESGALAKNIQYF.